This TCR beta chain appears in the sequencing data of a study of tumor and adjacent non-tumor tissue in lung cancer. Study information: Samples averaged around 4 million productive TCRbeta reads each.

No cell sorting was done before RNA was extracted from the tissue. This clonotype was seen at least ten times. The target antigen is unknown. The study's findings and limits: Top 100 clones took a larger repertoire share in normal lung. Tumor tissue had significantly higher TCR diversity than normal lung. Tumor TCR diversity, when higher, was linked to shorter survival.

CDR3 length: 14 amino acids. Germline assignment: CDR1 SEHNR and CDR2 FQNEAQ (reference sequence). The junction had 3 bases not matched to a gene; V was cut back by 3 bases and J by 4 bases. Three rounds of nested PCR, following a modified ARM-PCR protocol, produced the TCRbeta library. TCRdb reanalysed the multiplex PCR reads using MiXCR and keeps one entry per CDR3 protein. This sample yields under 150,000 distinct CDR3 sequences, of which around 66% are seen a single time; over 15% belongs to the top ten. The chain couples TRBV7-9 to TRBJ2-5; 9 bases agree with TRBD2. Input material: lung tumor tissue. This receptor was taken from a man in his fifties or sixties with small cell lung cancer. The CDR3, as DNA: TGTGCCAGCAGCTTTGTAGCGGGAGTAGAGACCCAGTACTTC. Translation: CASSFVAGVETQYF.